These T cell receptor beta chains were read from a single sample in a study of cytomegalovirus exposure and HLA in healthy donors. This table comes from immunoSEQ multiplex PCR, and its TCRdb copy is limited to in-frame clones, with some not included. The sample has roughly 220,000 clones, approximately 68% seen once. What was sequenced was PBMCs. The receptors come from a woman aged 25 to 45 in good health and CMV-seronegative. Each CDR3 is given without its conserved first and last residue.

V gene: TRBV9; J gene: TRBJ2-1; CDR3 protein: ASSVRVAVFNEQF
V gene: TRBV27; J gene: TRBJ2-1; CDR3 protein: ASSWGGNYNEQF
V gene: TRBV27; J gene: TRBJ1-6; CDR3 protein: ASSFSVASSYNSPLH
V gene: TRBV7-2; J gene: TRBJ1-1; CDR3 protein: ASSARGPDLTEAF
V gene: TRBV19; J gene: TRBJ1-1; CDR3 protein: ASTIGGKNTEAF
V gene: TRBV5-1; J gene: TRBJ1-1; CDR3 protein: ASSIRGQKNTEAF
V gene: TRBV18; J gene: TRBJ2-3; CDR3 protein: ASSRQGFSTDTQY
V gene: TRBV11-2; J gene: TRBJ2-3; CDR3 protein: ASSQDWGGSLTDTQY
V gene: TRBV18; J gene: TRBJ2-2; CDR3 protein: ASSPTVSGIGELF
V gene: TRBV5-1; J gene: TRBJ2-3; CDR3 protein: ASSPQGAGADTQY
V gene: TRBV29-1; J gene: TRBJ1-1; CDR3 protein: SIWDRGDTEAF
V gene: TRBV7-8; J gene: TRBJ1-6; CDR3 protein: ASSLSQGSANSPLH
V gene: TRBV6-6; J gene: TRBJ2-7; CDR3 protein: ASSYGQGPYEQY
V gene: TRBV10-3; J gene: TRBJ1-3; CDR3 protein: AISNPTGVWNTIY
V gene: TRBV19; J gene: TRBJ1-3; CDR3 protein: ASSIGPGNTIY
V gene: TRBV30; J gene: TRBJ2-5; CDR3 protein: ACRKETQY
V gene: TRBV7-9; J gene: TRBJ2-7; CDR3 protein: SSSLQQGTEQY
V gene: TRBV30; J gene: TRBJ2-1; CDR3 protein: AATGTSGRLPYNEQF
V gene: TRBV2; J gene: TRBJ2-3; CDR3 protein: ASSPSREPTDTQY
V gene: TRBV7-8; J gene: TRBJ1-1; CDR3 protein: ASSFQRGTEAF
V gene: TRBV6-1; J gene: TRBJ1-2; CDR3 protein: ASSTGGGYGYT
V gene: TRBV5-8; J gene: TRBJ2-1; CDR3 protein: ASSFLLSGYNEQF
V gene: TRBV2; J gene: TRBJ2-7; CDR3 protein: ASTNRGYEQY
V gene: TRBV6-5; J gene: TRBJ2-1; CDR3 protein: ASSPYNEQF
V gene: TRBV6-6; J gene: TRBJ2-5; CDR3 protein: ASSLAGAEETQY
V gene: TRBV5-4; J gene: TRBJ2-7; CDR3 protein: ASSSASGGNEQY
V gene: TRBV6-5; J gene: TRBJ1-2; CDR3 protein: ASTIPGGGYT
V gene: TRBV9; J gene: TRBJ2-4; CDR3 protein: ASSTSSGTFLNGNIQY
V gene: TRBV6-1; J gene: TRBJ1-2; CDR3 protein: ASTDGTVTNYGYT
V gene: TRBV15; J gene: TRBJ2-1; CDR3 protein: ATSRPGGGRNEQF
V gene: TRBV7-9; J gene: TRBJ1-1; CDR3 protein: SSSRSLNTEAF
V gene: TRBV10-2; J gene: TRBJ2-1; CDR3 protein: ASRWLGGNEQF
V gene: TRBV30; J gene: TRBJ2-2; CDR3 protein: AWSDQAGELF
V gene: TRBV7-3; J gene: TRBJ2-3; CDR3 protein: ASSLERSDTQY
V gene: TRBV29-1; J gene: TRBJ2-5; CDR3 protein: SVGAGIRAQY
V gene: TRBV6-6; J gene: TRBJ2-1; CDR3 protein: ASSRPRNEQF
V gene: TRBV5-4; J gene: TRBJ2-3; CDR3 protein: ASSQRETDTQY
V gene: TRBV6-5; J gene: TRBJ2-3; CDR3 protein: ASSAGGRTTDTQY
V gene: TRBV7-8; J gene: TRBJ2-7; CDR3 protein: ASSLGPSGYEQY
V gene: TRBV5-5; J gene: TRBJ2-1; CDR3 protein: ASSAGLAGGPREQF
V gene: TRBV27; J gene: TRBJ2-3; CDR3 protein: ASSPPGGTDTQY
V gene: TRBV5-1; J gene: TRBJ2-2; CDR3 protein: ASSRTLNTGELF
V gene: TRBV2; J gene: TRBJ2-5; CDR3 protein: ASSPYSGLAVRTQY
V gene: TRBV30; J gene: TRBJ1-2; CDR3 protein: ACATGGSYGYT
V gene: TRBV18; J gene: TRBJ2-2; CDR3 protein: ASSSRTGNTGELF
V gene: TRBV30; J gene: TRBJ2-1; CDR3 protein: AWGLGFYNEQF
V gene: TRBV11-2; J gene: TRBJ2-1; CDR3 protein: ASSLQLDRYNEQF